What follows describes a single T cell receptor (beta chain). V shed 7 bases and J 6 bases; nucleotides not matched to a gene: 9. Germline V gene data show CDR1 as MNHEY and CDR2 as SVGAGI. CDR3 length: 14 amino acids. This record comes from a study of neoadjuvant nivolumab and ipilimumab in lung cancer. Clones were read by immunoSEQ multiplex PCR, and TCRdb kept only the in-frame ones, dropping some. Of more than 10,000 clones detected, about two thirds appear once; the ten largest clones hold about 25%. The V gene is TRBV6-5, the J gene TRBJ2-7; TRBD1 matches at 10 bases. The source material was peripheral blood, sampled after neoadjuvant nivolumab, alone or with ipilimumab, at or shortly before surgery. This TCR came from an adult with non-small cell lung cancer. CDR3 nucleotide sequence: TGTGCCAGCAAGGACGATAGGACAGGGGGCGAGCAGTACTTC. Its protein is CASKDDRTGGEQYF.